This entry is about one T cell receptor beta chain. This entry belongs to a study of blood T cell repertoires in COVID-19. CDR1 is ENHRY, CDR2 SYGVKD, per germline. With 2 bases clipped from V and 10 bases from J, the junction kept 12 bases outside the gene matches. The CDR3 covers 16 residues. The assay was immunoSEQ multiplex PCR, and TCRdb's table has in-frame clones only and misses some. The sample holds 300,000 to 450,000 clones, around nine tenths seen once. Participant-reported clinical history was the basis for cohort assignment. The rearrangement links TRBV10-3 to TRBJ2-1, with 9 nucleotides matching TRBD2. The origin of this receptor is a woman younger than 45 who had been exposed to COVID-19. The sequenced sample consisted of PBMCs or T cells enriched from blood (not recorded which). CDR3 coding DNA: TGTGCCATCAGTGAGGGAGCGGGAGGTCGGGTGGGGGAGCAGTTCTTC. As protein: CAISEGAGGRVGEQFF.